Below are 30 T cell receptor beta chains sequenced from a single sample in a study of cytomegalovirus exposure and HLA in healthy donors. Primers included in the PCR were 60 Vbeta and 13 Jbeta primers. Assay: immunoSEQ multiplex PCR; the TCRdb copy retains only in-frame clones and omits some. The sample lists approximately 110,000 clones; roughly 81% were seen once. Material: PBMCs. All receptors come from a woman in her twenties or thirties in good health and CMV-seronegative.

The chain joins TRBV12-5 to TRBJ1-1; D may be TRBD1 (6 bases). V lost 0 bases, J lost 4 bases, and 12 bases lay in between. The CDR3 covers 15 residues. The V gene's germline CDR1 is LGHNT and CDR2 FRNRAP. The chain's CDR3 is CASGLVAGAGTEAFF. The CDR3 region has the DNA TGTGCTAGTGGTTTGGTGGCAGGGGCGGGCACTGAAGCTTTCTTT. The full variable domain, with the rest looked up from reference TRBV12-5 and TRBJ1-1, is DARVTQTPRHKVTEMGQEVTMRCQPILGHNTVFWYRQTMMQGLELLAYFRNRAPLDDSGMPKDRFSAEMPDATLATLKIQPSEPRDSAVYFCASGLVAGAGTEAFFGQGTRLTVV.

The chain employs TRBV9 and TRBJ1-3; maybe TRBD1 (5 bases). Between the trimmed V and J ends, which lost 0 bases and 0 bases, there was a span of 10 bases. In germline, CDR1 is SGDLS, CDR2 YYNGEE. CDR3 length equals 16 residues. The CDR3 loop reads CASSVASGLSGNTIYF. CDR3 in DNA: TGTGCCAGCAGCGTAGCTTCAGGGCTCTCTGGAAACACCATATATTTT.

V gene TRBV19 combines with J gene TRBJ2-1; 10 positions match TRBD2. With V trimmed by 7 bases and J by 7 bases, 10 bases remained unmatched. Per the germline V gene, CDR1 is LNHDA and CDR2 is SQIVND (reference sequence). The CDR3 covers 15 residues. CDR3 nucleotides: TGTGCCAGTACCAGCACCCTAGCGGGAGTTAATGAGCAGTTCTTC. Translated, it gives CASTSTLAGVNEQFF.

This chain's CDR3 is CASSSGQGAYGYTF. DNA for the CDR3: TGCGCCAGCAGCTCTGGACAGGGGGCTTATGGCTACACCTTC. The chain has TRBV5-1 and TRBJ1-2; 11 bases are shared with TRBD1. The germline V gene has CDR1 SGHRS and CDR2 YFSETQ. CDR3 length: 14 amino acids. V dropped 3 bases and J dropped 5; count of bases not matched to a gene: 3. Full variable domain (rest looked up from reference TRBV5-1 and TRBJ1-2): KAGVTQTPRYLIKTRGQQVTLSCSPISGHRSVSWYQQTPGQGLQFLFEYFSETQRNKGNFPGRFSGRQFSNSRSEMNVSTLELGDSALYLCASSSGQGAYGYTFGSGTRLTVV.

DNA for the CDR3: TGTGCCATCAGTGACACAGGGGGCATGTATGAAAAACTGTTTTTT. It is translated as CAISDTGGMYEKLFF. The chain has TRBV10-3 and TRBJ1-4; TRBD1 aligns across 9 bases. There are 15 residues in the CDR3. V lost 3 bases, J lost 6 bases, and 5 bases stayed unmatched. Germline V lookup: CDR1 ENHRY, CDR2 SYGVKD.

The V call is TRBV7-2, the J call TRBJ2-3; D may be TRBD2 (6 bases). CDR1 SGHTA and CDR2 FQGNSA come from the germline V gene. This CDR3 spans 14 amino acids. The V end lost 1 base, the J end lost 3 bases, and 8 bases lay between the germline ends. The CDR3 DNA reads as TGTGCCAGCAGCTTAGGGGCGGGAACAGATACGCAGTATTTT. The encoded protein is CASSLGAGTDTQYF.

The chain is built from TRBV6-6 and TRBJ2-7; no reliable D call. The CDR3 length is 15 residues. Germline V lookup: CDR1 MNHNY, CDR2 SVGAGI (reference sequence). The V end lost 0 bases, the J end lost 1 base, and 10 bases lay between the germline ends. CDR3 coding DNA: TGTGCCAGCAGTTACTCGAAACCCGGTTCCTACGAGCAGTACTTC. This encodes CASSYSKPGSYEQYF.

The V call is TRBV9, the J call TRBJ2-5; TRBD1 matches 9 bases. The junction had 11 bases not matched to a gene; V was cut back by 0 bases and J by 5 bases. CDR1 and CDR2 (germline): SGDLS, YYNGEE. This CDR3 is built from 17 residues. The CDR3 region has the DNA TGTGCCAGCAGCGTAGGATCGACAGGGGGATCGTGGGAGACCCAGTACTTC. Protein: CASSVGSTGGSWETQYF.

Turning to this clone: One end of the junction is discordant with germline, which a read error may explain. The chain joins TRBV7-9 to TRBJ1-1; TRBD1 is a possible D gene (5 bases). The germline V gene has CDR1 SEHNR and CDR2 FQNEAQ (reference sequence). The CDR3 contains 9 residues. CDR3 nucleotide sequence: TGTTCCAGCACTCCCGGGGGTTTCTTT. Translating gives CSSTPGGFF.

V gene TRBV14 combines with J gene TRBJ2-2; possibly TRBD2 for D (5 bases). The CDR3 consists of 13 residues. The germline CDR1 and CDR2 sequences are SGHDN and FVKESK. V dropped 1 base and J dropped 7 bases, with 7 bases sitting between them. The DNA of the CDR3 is TGTGCCAGCAGCCAAGGAGGGATCGGGGAGCTGTTTTTT. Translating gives CASSQGGIGELFF.

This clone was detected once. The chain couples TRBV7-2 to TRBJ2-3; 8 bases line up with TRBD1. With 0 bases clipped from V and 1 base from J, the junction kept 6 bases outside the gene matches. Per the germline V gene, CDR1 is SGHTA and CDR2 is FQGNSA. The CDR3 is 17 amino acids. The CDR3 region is CASSLAPTGGGTDTQYF. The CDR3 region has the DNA TGTGCCAGCAGCTTAGCCCCTACAGGGGGTGGCACAGATACGCAGTATTTT.

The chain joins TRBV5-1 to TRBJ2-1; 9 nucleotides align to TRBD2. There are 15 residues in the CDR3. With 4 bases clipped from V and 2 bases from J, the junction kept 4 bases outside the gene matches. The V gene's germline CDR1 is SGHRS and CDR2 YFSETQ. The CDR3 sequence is CASSQAGGPYNEQFF. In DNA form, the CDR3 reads TGCGCCAGCAGCCAGGCGGGGGGGCCCTACAATGAGCAGTTCTTC. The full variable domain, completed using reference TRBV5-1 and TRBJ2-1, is KAGVTQTPRYLIKTRGQQVTLSCSPISGHRSVSWYQQTPGQGLQFLFEYFSETQRNKGNFPGRFSGRQFSNSRSEMNVSTLELGDSALYLCASSQAGGPYNEQFFGPGTRLTVL.

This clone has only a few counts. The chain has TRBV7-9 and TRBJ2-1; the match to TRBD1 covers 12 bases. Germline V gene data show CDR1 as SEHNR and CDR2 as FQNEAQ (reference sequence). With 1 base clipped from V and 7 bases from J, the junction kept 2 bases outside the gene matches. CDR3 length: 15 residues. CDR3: CASSLGDRGRNEQFF. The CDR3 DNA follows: TGTGCCAGCAGCTTAGGGGACAGGGGGCGAAATGAGCAGTTCTTC.

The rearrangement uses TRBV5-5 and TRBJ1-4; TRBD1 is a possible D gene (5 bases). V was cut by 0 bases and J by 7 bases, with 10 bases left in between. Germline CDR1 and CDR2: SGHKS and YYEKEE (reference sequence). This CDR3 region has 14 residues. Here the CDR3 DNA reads TGTGCCAGCAGCTTGGCGGGGAGGGGTGAAAAACTGTTTTTT. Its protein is CASSLAGRGEKLFF.

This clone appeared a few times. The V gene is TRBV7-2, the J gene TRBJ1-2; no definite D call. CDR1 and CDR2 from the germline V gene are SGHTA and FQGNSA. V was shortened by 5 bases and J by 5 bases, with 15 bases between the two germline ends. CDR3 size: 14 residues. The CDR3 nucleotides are TGTGCCAGCAGCCCCCGCCAGGAGGCTTATGGCTACACCTTC. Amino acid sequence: CASSPRQEAYGYTF.

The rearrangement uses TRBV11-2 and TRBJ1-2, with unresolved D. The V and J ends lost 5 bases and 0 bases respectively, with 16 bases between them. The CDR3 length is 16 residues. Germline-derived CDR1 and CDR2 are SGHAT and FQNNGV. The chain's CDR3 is CASSPIKSRANYGYTF. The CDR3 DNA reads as TGTGCCAGCAGCCCTATCAAGTCGAGAGCTAACTATGGCTACACCTTC.

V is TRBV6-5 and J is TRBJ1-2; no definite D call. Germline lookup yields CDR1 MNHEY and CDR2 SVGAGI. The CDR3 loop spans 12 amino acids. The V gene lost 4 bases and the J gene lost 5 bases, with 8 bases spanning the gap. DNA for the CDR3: TGTGCCAGCAGTTCTCGGTCGTATGGCTACACCTTC. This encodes CASSSRSYGYTF.

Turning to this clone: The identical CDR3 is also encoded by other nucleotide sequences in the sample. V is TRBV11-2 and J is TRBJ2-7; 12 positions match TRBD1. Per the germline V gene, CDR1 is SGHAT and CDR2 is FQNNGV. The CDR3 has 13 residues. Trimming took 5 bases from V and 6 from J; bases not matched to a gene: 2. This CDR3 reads CASSRDRGREQYF. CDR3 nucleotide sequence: TGTGCCAGCAGCCGGGACAGGGGGCGCGAGCAGTACTTC.

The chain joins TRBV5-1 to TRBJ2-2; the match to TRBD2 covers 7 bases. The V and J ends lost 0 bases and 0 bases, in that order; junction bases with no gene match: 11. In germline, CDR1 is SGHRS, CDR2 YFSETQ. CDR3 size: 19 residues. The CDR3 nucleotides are TGCGCCAGCAGCTTGGTGAGTTCTAGCGGAAGCTCGAACACCGGGGAGCTGTTTTTT. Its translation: CASSLVSSSGSSNTGELFF.

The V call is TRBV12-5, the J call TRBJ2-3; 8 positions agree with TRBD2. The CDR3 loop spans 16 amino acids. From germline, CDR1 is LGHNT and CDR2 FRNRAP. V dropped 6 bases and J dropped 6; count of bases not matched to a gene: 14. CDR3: CASGLRGAGEVDTQYF. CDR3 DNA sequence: TGTGCTAGTGGCCTAAGGGGAGCGGGGGAAGTGGATACGCAGTATTTT.

CDR3 in amino acids: CASSFGGFQGRVQETQYF. CDR3 DNA sequence: TGTGCCAGCAGCTTCGGGGGATTCCAGGGGAGGGTCCAAGAGACCCAGTACTTC. V is TRBV7-9 and J is TRBJ2-5; possibly TRBD2 for D (7 bases). The CDR3 runs to 18 residues. Trimming removed 3 bases at V and 1 base at J, with 21 bases between. CDR1 is SEHNR, CDR2 FQNEAQ, per germline (reference sequence).

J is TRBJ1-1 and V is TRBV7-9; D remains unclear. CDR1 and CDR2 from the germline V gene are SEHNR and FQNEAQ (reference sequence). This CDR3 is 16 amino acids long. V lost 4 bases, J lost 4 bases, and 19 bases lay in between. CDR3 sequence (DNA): TGTGCCAGCAGCTCGACTCCGTCCCCCTGGAGCACTGAAGCTTTCTTT. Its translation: CASSSTPSPWSTEAFF.

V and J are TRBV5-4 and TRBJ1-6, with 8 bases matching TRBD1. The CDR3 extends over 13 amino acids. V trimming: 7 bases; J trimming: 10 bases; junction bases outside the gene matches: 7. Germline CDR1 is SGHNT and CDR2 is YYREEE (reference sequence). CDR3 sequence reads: CASHEGQASPLHF. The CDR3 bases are TGTGCCAGCCACGAGGGACAGGCCTCACCCCTCCACTTT.

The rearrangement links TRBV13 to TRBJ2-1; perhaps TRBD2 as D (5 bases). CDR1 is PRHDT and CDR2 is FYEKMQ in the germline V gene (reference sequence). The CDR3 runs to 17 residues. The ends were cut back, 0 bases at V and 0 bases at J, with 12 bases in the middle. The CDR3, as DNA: TGTGCCAGCAGCTTAGGGGGTTGGACTGCCTCCTACAATGAGCAGTTCTTC. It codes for CASSLGGWTASYNEQFF.

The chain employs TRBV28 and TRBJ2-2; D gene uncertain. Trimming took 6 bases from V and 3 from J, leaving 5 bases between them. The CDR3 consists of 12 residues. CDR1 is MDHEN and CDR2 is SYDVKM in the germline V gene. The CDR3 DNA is TGTGCCAGCAGAATAGACACCGGGGAGCTGTTTTTT. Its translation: CASRIDTGELFF.

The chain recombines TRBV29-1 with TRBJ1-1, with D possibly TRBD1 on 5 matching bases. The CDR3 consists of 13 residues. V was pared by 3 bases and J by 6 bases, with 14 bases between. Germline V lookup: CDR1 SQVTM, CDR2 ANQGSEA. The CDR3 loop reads CSVDGGFNPEAFF. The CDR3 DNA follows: TGCAGCGTTGATGGGGGGTTTAACCCTGAAGCTTTCTTT.

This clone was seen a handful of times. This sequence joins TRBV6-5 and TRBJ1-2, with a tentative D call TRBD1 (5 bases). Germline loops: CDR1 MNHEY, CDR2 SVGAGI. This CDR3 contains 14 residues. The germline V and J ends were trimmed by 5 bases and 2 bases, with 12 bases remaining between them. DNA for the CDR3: TGTGCCAGCAGTCGTCATGACAGAAACTATGGCTACACCTTC. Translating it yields CASSRHDRNYGYTF.

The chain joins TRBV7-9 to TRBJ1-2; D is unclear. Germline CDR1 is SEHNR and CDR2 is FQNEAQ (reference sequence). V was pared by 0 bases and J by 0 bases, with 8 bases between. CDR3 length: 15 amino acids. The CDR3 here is CASSLAGRSNYGYTF. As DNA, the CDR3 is TGTGCCAGCAGCTTAGCGGGCCGCTCTAACTATGGCTACACCTTC.

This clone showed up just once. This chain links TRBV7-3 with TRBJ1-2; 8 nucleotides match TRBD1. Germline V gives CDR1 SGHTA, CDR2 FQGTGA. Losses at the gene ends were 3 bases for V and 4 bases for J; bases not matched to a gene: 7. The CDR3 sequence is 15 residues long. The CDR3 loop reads CASSFTGGSGYGYTF. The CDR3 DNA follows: TGTGCCAGCAGCTTCACAGGGGGATCAGGCTATGGCTACACCTTC.

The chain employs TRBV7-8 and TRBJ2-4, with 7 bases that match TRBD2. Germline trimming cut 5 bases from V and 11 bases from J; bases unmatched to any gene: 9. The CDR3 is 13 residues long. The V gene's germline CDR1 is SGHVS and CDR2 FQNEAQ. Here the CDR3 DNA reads TGTGCCAGCAGCCTGCGGGGGAGGATCCTTCAGTACTTC. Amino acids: CASSLRGRILQYF.